The 13 T cell receptor beta chains reported below all come from one sample, sequenced in a study of OX40 agonist ivuxolimab in advanced cancers. TCRdb's table, derived via immunoSEQ multiplex PCR, lists solely in-frame clones and lacks some. The sample shows around 49,000 clones, 75% to 90% of them seen only once. The source was CD4+ or CD8+ T cells sorted from blood, collected in a trial of the OX40 agonist ivuxolimab. The receptors derive from an adult with an advanced solid tumor such as melanoma, head and neck, liver or kidney cancer.

This clone was observed once. The J gene is TRBJ1-5, the V gene TRBV6-1; D is undetermined. Germline V gene lookup returns CDR1 MNHNS and CDR2 SASEGT. The CDR3 extends over 13 amino acids. V shed 3 bases and J shed 0 bases, with 3 bases lying between them. The CDR3 DNA is TGTGCCAGCAGTGACTATAGCAATCAGCCCCAGCATTTT. It encodes CASSDYSNQPQHF.

This rearrangement joins TRBV9 to TRBJ2-1, with a tentative D call TRBD2 (5 bases). CDR1 SGDLS and CDR2 YYNGEE come from the germline V gene. The CDR3 runs 15 residues. Trimming left V 6 bases short and J 4 bases short, with 17 bases between. This CDR3 is CASTPEGLGYNEQFF. CDR3 nucleotides: TGTGCCAGCACCCCCGAGGGTTTAGGGTACAATGAGCAGTTCTTC.

The J gene is TRBJ1-2, the V gene TRBV5-8; no clear D. Between the trimmed V and J ends, which lost 3 bases and 7 bases, there was a span of 19 bases. From germline, CDR1 is SGHTS and CDR2 YDEGEE. This CDR3 has 15 residues. CDR3 sequence (DNA): TGTGCCAGCAGCTGGACCCCGGGAGCTGCTGGTGGCTACACCTTC. It specifies CASSWTPGAAGGYTF. Together with reference TRBV5-8 and TRBJ1-2, the CDR3 gives the full variable domain: EAGVTQSPTHLIKTRGQQATLRCSPISGHTSVYWYQQALGLGLQFLLWYDEGEERNRGNFPPRFSGRQFPNYSSELNVNALELEDSALYLCASSWTPGAAGGYTFGSGTRLTVV.

The chain joins TRBV7-6 to TRBJ1-2; D unclear. The CDR3 sequence is 13 residues long. Germline V gene lookup returns CDR1 SGHVS and CDR2 FNYEAQ. V lost 1 base and J 7 bases, leaving 10 bases between the germline ends. CDR3 residues: CASSLGMQGGYTF. CDR3 nucleotides: TGTGCCAGCAGCTTAGGGATGCAAGGTGGCTACACCTTC.

Here the CDR3 reads CASSYSIGADTQYF. The CDR3 DNA reads as TGTGCCAGCAGTTACTCGATAGGGGCCGATACGCAGTATTTT. The chain links TRBV6-5 to TRBJ2-3; D is possibly TRBD1 (5 bases). Per the germline V gene, CDR1 is MNHEY and CDR2 is SVGAGI. The length of the CDR3 is 14 residues. The V and J ends lost 0 bases and 6 bases respectively, with 10 bases between them.

This chain connects TRBV11-1 to TRBJ2-5; 10 positions match TRBD1. With 4 bases clipped from V and 4 bases from J, the junction kept 6 bases outside the gene matches. Per germline, CDR1 SGHAT and CDR2 FQDESV (reference sequence). This CDR3 is 15 amino acids long. CDR3 sequence: CASSWVGQGGETQYF. In DNA form, the CDR3 reads TGTGCCAGCAGCTGGGTTGGACAGGGGGGAGAGACCCAGTACTTC.

The chain uses TRBV9 and TRBJ2-1; 9 nucleotides agree with TRBD2. Germline V gene data show CDR1 as SGDLS and CDR2 as YYNGEE. After removal of 0 bases from V and 7 bases from J, the junction contained 5 bases not matched to a gene. This CDR3 is 15 amino acids long. The CDR3 protein is CASSVGLAGINEQFF. The CDR3 DNA follows: TGTGCCAGCAGCGTAGGTCTAGCGGGGATTAATGAGCAGTTCTTC.

The CDR3 DNA is TGCAGCGCGTTGGTGGGACAAACGAACACTGAAGCTTTCTTT. Translating gives CSALVGQTNTEAFF. J is TRBJ1-1 and V is TRBV29-1; D perhaps matches TRBD1 (6 bases). The length of the CDR3 is 14 residues. V gave up 7 bases and J gave up 1 base, with 16 bases separating them. The V gene's germline CDR1 is SQVTM and CDR2 ANQGSEA. The full variable domain, in which reference TRBV29-1 and TRBJ1-1 provide the parts outside the CDR3, is SAVISQKPSRDICQRGTSLTIQCQVDSQVTMMFWYRQQPGQSLTLIATANQGSEATYESGFVIDKFPISRPNLTFSTLTVSNMSPEDSSIYLCSALVGQTNTEAFFGQGTRLTVV.

This clone was seen only once. V usage is TRBV9 and J usage is TRBJ1-3, with 7 positions matching TRBD1. The CDR3 is made up of 14 amino acids. The V gene's germline CDR1 is SGDLS and CDR2 YYNGEE. Trimming removed 4 bases from V and 8 bases from J; junction bases left unmatched: 9. The CDR3 spells CASSFGQEGHTIYF. The CDR3 bases are TGTGCCAGCAGCTTCGGACAGGAGGGCCACACCATATATTTT.

The chain employs TRBV7-8 and TRBJ1-1; D is unresolved. CDR1 SGHVS and CDR2 FQNEAQ come from the germline V gene. CDR3 length: 13 amino acids. V lost 5 bases to trimming and J lost 0 bases, with 7 bases between them. The CDR3, as DNA: TGTGCCAGCAGCCTCGTGTTGAACACTGAAGCTTTCTTT. Protein: CASSLVLNTEAFF.

This chain joins TRBV6-1 and TRBJ1-2, with D possibly TRBD1 on 6 matching bases. With 7 bases removed from V and 0 bases from J, the gap between germline ends came to 15 bases. Germline loops: CDR1 MNHNS, CDR2 SASEGT. The CDR3 covers 15 residues. The CDR3 nucleotides read TGTGCCAGCACCCTGGGTCAGGGGCCTAACTATGGCTACACCTTC. This encodes CASTLGQGPNYGYTF.

This clone was seen just once. In nucleotides, the CDR3 is TGTGCCAGCAGTCGACAGGGGGCTAACTATGGCTACACCTTC. Its translation: CASSRQGANYGYTF. The chain is built from TRBV6-5 and TRBJ1-2; 9 positions match TRBD1. This CDR3 region has 14 residues. Germline V gives CDR1 MNHEY, CDR2 SVGAGI. The ends lost 5 bases at V and 0 bases at J; junction bases unmatched: 1.

The chain links TRBV14 to TRBJ1-3; D is undetermined. V was shortened by 4 bases and J by 0 bases, with 19 bases between the two germline ends. Germline values: CDR1 SGHDN, CDR2 FVKESK. CDR3 length: 18 amino acids. The CDR3 region has the DNA TGTGCCAGCAGCCTATTCATGCCCTCTTACGACTCTGGAAACACCATATATTTT. Protein product: CASSLFMPSYDSGNTIYF.